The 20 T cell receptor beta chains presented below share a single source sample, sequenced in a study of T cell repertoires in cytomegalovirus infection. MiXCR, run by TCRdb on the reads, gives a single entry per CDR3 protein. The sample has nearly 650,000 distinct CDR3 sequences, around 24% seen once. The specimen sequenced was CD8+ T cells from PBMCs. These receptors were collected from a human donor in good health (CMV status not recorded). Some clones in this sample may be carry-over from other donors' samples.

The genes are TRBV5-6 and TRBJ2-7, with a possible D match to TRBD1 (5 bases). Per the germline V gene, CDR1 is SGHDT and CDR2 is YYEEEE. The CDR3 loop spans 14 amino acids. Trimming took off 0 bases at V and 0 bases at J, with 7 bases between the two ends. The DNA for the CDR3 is TGTGCCAGCAGCTTGGGCAGGGCCTCCTACGAGCAGTACGTC. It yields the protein CASSLGRASYEQYV.

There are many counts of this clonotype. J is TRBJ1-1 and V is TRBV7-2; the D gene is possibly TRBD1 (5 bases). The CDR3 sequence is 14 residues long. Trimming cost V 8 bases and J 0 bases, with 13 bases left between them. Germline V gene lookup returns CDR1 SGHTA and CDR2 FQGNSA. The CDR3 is CASHTGPLNTEAFF. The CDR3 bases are TGTGCCAGCCATACGGGACCCTTGAACACTGAAGCTTTCTTT.

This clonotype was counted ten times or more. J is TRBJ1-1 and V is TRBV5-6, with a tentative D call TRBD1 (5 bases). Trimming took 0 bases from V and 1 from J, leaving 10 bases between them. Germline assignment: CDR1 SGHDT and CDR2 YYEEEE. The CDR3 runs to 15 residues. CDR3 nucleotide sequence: TGTGCCAGCAGCTTGGGCGGGGCAGCGAACACTGAAGCTTTCTTT. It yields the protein CASSLGGAANTEAFF. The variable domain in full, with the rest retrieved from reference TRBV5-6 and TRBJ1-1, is DAGVTQSPTHLIKTRGQQVTLRCSPKSGHDTVSWYQQALGQGPQFIFQYYEEEERQRGNFPDRFSGHQFPNYSSELNVNALLLGDSALYLCASSLGGAANTEAFFGQGTRLTVV.

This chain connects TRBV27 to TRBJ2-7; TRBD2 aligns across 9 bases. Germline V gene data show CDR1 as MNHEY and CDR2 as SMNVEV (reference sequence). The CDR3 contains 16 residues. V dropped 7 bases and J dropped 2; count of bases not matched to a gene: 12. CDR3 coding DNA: TGTGCCAGCATCCCGGGGAGCGGGGGGCCCACCTACGAGCAGTACTTC. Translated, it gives CASIPGSGGPTYEQYF.

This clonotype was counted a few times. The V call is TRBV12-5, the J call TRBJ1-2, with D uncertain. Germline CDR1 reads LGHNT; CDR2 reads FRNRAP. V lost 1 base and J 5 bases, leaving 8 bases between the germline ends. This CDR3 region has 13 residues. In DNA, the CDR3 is TGTGCTAGTGGTTTGGACACTAGGTATGGCTACACCTTC. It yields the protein CASGLDTRYGYTF.

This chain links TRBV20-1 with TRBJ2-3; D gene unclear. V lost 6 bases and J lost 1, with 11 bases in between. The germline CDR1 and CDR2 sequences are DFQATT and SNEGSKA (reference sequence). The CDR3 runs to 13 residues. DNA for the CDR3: TGCAGTGCCACTTTGGTGGGCACAGATACGCAGTATTTT. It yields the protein CSATLVGTDTQYF.

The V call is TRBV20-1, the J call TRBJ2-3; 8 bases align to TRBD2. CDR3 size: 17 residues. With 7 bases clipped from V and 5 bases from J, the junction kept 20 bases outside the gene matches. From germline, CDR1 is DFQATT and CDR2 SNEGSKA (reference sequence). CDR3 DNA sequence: TGCAGTGGGACAAACCCACCTAGCGGGTCAACTTTAGATACGCAGTATTTT. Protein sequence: CSGTNPPSGSTLDTQYF.

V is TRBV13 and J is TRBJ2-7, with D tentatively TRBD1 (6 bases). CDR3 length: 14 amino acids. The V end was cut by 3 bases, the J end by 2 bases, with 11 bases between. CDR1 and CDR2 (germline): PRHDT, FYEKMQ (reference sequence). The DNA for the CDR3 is TGTGCCAGCAGCTTTTCCGGGACAACCTACGAGCAGTACTTC. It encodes CASSFSGTTYEQYF.

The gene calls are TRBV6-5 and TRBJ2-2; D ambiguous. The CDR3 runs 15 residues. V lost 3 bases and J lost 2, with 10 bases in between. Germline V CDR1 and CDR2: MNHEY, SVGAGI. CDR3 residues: CASSYSRINTGELFF. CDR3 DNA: TGTGCCAGCAGTTATAGTCGTATAAACACCGGGGAGCTGTTTTTT.

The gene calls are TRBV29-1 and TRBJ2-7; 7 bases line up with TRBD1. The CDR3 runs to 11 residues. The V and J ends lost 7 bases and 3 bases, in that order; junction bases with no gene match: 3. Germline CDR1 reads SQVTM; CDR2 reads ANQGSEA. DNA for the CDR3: TGCAGCGCCGGGACAGTCTACGAGCAGTACGTC. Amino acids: CSAGTVYEQYV.

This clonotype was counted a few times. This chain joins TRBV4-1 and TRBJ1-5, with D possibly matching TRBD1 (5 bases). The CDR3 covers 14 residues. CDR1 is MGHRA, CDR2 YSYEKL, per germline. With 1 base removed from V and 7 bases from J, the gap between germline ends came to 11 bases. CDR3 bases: TGCGCCAGCAGCCAAGGGTATGGGGACCAGCCCCAGCATTTT. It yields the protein CASSQGYGDQPQHF.

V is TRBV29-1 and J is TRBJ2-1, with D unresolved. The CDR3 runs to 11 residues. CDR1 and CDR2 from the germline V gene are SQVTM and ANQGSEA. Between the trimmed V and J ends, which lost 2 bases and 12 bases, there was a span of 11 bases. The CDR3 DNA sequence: TGCAGCGTTGAATTACGCCATGGGCAGTTCTTC. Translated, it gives CSVELRHGQFF.

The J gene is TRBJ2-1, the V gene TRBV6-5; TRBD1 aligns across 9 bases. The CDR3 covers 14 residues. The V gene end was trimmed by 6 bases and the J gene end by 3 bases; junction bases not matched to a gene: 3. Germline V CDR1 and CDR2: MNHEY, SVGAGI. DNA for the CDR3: TGTGCCAGCAGGAAGGACAGGGGCTACAATGAGCAGTTCTTC. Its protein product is CASRKDRGYNEQFF.

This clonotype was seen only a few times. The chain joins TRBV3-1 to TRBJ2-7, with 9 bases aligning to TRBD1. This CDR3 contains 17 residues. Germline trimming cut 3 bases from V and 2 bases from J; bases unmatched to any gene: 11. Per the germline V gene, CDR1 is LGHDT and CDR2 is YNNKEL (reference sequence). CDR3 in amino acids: CASSHLRVRTGAYEQYF. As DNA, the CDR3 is TGTGCCAGCAGCCACTTAAGGGTCAGGACAGGGGCCTACGAGCAGTACTTC.

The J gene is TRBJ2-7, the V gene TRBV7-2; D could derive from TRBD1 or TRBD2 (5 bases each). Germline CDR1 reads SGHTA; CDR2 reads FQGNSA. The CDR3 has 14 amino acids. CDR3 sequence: CASSLSPTDYVQYV. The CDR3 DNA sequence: TGTGCCAGCAGCTTGTCTCCGACAGACTACGTGCAGTACGTC.

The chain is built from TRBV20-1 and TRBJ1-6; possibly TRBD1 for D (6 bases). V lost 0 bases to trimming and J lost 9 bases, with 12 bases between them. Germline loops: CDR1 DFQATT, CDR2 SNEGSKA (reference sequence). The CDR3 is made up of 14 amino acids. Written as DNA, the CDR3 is TGCAGTGCTAGAGATAAGGGCAGGGGTTCACCCCTCCACTTT. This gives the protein CSARDKGRGSPLHF.

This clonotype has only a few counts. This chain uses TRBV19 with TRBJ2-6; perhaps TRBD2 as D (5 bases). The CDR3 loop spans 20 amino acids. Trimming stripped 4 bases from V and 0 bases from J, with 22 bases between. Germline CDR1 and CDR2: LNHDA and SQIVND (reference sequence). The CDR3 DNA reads TGTGCCAGTAGTACCGTTGGACGGGTTGGGGAGAGCTCTGGGGCCAACGTCCTGACTTTC. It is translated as CASSTVGRVGESSGANVLTF.

CDR3 DNA sequence: TGTGCCAGCAGCTTAGTTGGCCCTACGGCAGATACGCAGTATTTT. It codes for CASSLVGPTADTQYF. The gene calls are TRBV7-6 and TRBJ2-3, with D unclear. V dropped 1 base and J dropped 4 bases, with 12 bases sitting between them. Germline-derived CDR1 and CDR2 are SGHVS and FNYEAQ. The CDR3 is 15 residues long.

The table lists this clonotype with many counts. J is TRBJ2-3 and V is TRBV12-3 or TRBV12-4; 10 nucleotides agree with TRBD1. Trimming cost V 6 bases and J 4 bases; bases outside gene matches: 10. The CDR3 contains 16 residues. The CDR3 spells CASSDTPGQGPDTQYF. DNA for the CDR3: TGTGCCAGCAGCGATACACCGGGACAGGGGCCAGATACGCAGTATTTT.

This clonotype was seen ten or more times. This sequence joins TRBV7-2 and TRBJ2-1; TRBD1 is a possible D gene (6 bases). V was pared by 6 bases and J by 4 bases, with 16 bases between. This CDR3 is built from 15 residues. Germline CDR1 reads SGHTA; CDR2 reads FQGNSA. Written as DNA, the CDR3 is TGTGCCAGCAGGGTCCCATGGACAGAATACAATGAGCAGTTCTTC. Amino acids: CASRVPWTEYNEQFF.